This entry lists 9 T cell receptor beta chains sequenced from one sample in a study of blood T cell repertoires in COVID-19. Here immunoSEQ multiplex PCR was the method, and the copy in TCRdb shows in-frame clones only, minus some. This table has around 63,000 clones, 84% appearing once. The sequenced sample was peripheral blood. These receptors were collected from a man aged 55 to 69 with COVID-19, enrolled during active disease.

The chain joins TRBV19 to TRBJ1-3, with D unresolved. The germline gives CDR1 LNHDA, CDR2 SQIVND (reference sequence). The CDR3 has 14 amino acids. V lost 1 base, J lost 1 base, and 5 bases lay in between. DNA of the CDR3: TGTGCCAGTAGTATAGGACAATCTGGAAACACCATATATTTT. It codes for CASSIGQSGNTIYF.

Turning to this clone: Other DNA variants within this sample encode the same CDR3. The J gene is TRBJ1-2, the V gene TRBV6-4; the D is unclear. The CDR3 contains 11 residues. CDR1 and CDR2 from the germline V gene are MRHNA and SNTAGT. Trimming removed 0 bases from V and 7 bases from J, with 3 bases in between. CDR3 nucleotide sequence: TGTGCCAGCAGTGACTCCCGTGGCTACACCTTC. Amino acids: CASSDSRGYTF.

The chain links TRBV5-1 to TRBJ2-1, with D possibly being TRBD1 (6 bases). Trimming took off 0 bases at V and 6 bases at J, with 10 bases between the two ends. The CDR3 sequence is 14 residues long. Germline V gene lookup returns CDR1 SGHRS and CDR2 YFSETQ. CDR3 loop: CASSLGQETNEQFF. In DNA, the CDR3 is TGCGCCAGCAGCTTGGGACAGGAGACCAATGAGCAGTTCTTC.

The chain has TRBV5-1 and TRBJ2-3; D possibly corresponds to TRBD2 (6 bases). V was cut by 3 bases and J by 0 bases, with 17 bases left in between. Per germline, CDR1 SGHRS and CDR2 YFSETQ. The CDR3 runs 17 residues. As DNA, the CDR3 is TGCGCCAGCAGCTGGGGACTCCCTGGAATTAGCACAGATACGCAGTATTTT. Its translation: CASSWGLPGISTDTQYF. Filled out from reference TRBV5-1 and TRBJ2-3, the complete variable domain reads KAGVTQTPRYLIKTRGQQVTLSCSPISGHRSVSWYQQTPGQGLQFLFEYFSETQRNKGNFPGRFSGRQFSNSRSEMNVSTLELGDSALYLCASSWGLPGISTDTQYFGPGTRLTVL.

This chain connects TRBV6-5 to TRBJ2-5, with D perhaps TRBD2 (6 bases). The germline CDR1 and CDR2 sequences are MNHEY and SVGAGI. Trimming pared 6 bases from V and 5 bases from J, leaving 19 bases between. CDR3 size: 15 residues. In DNA form, the CDR3 reads TGTGCCAGCAGACGGCAATTGACTAGGTTTGAGACCCAGTACTTC. This encodes CASRRQLTRFETQYF.

The gene calls are TRBV4-1 and TRBJ1-1; weak D call: TRBD1 (6 bases). Germline-derived CDR1 and CDR2 are MGHRA and YSYEKL. CDR3 length equals 15 residues. V lost 4 bases and J 0 bases, leaving 12 bases between the germline ends. The CDR3 sequence: CASSRTGTLNTEAFF. The CDR3, as DNA: TGCGCCAGCAGCCGAACCGGGACATTGAACACTGAAGCTTTCTTT.

The chain employs TRBV7-2 and TRBJ2-5, with 7 bases identical to TRBD2. Germline-derived CDR1 and CDR2 are SGHTA and FQGNSA. The CDR3 has 16 residues. V dropped 0 bases and J dropped 0; count of bases not matched to a gene: 4. CDR3 bases: TGTGCCAGCAGCTTAGCGGGGGGAGGGAACCAAGAGACCCAGTACTTC. Translation gives CASSLAGGGNQETQYF.

J is TRBJ2-3 and V is TRBV11-2; the match to TRBD2 covers 10 bases. After removal of 5 bases from V and 8 bases from J, the junction contained 13 bases not matched to a gene. The germline CDR1 and CDR2 sequences are SGHAT and FQNNGV. This CDR3 spans 16 amino acids. The CDR3 DNA reads TGTGCCAGCAGCCAAGGACCCAGCGGGGGGGCTCCTACGCAGTATTTT. Translating gives CASSQGPSGGAPTQYF.

The V and J genes are TRBV4-2 and TRBJ2-7, with TRBD2 matching over 11 bases. Germline lookup yields CDR1 LGHNA and CDR2 YNFKEQ. The CDR3 spans 16 residues. The ends lost 1 base at V and 1 base at J; junction bases unmatched: 3. CDR3 sequence: CASSQGGLAESYEQYF. Here the CDR3 DNA reads TGTGCCAGCAGCCAAGGGGGACTAGCGGAATCCTACGAGCAGTACTTC.